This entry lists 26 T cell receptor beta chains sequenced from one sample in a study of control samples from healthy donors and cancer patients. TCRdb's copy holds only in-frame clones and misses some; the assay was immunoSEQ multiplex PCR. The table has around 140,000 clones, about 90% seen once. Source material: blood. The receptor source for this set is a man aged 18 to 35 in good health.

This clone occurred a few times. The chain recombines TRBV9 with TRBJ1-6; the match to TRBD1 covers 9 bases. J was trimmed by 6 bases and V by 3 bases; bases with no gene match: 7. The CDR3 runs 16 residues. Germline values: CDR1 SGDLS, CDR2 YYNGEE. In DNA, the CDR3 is TGTGCCAGCAGCGCTGTCGGACAGGGGATTAATTCACCCCTCCACTTT. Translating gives CASSAVGQGINSPLHF.

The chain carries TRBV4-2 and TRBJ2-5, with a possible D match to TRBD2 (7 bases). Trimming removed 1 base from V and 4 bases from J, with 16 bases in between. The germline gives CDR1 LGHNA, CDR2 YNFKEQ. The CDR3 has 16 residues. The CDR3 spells CASSQGDAGARETQYF. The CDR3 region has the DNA TGTGCCAGCAGCCAAGGTGACGCGGGGGCACGAGAGACCCAGTACTTC.

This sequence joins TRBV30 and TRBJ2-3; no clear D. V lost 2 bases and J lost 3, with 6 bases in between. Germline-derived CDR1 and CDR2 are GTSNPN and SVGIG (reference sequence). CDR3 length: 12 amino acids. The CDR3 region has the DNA TGTGCCTGGAGTAGGTCGACAGATACGCAGTATTTT. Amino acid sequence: CAWSRSTDTQYF. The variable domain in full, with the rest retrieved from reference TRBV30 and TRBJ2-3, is SQTIHQWPATLVQPVGSPLSLECTVEGTSNPNLYWYRQAAGRGLQLLFYSVGIGQISSEVPQNLSASRPQDRQFILSSKKLLLSDSGFYLCAWSRSTDTQYFGPGTRLTVL.

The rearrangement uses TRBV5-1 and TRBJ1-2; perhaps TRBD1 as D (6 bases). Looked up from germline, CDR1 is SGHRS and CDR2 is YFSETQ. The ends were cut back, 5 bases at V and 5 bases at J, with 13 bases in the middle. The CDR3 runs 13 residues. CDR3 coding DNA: TGCGCCAGCAGTACAGGGACCCTTTATGGCTACACCTTC. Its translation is CASSTGTLYGYTF.

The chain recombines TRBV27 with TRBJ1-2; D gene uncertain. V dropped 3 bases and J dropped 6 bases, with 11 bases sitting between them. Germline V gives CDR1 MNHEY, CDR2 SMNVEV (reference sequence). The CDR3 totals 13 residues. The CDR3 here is CASSFLTDHGYTF. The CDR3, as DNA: TGTGCCAGCAGTTTTCTAACTGATCATGGCTACACCTTC.

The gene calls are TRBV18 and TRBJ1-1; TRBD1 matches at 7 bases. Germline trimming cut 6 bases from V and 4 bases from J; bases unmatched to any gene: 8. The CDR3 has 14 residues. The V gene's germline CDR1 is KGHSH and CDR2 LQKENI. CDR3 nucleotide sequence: TGTGCCAGCTCTACGGGACAGATTGCCACTGAAGCTTTCTTT. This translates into CASSTGQIATEAFF.

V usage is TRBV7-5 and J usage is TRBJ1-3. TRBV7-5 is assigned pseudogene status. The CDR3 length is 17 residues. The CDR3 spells CVRSVTTEGISGNTIYF. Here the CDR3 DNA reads TGTGTCAGAAGCGTCACCACAGAGGGCATTTCTGGAAACACCATATATTTT.

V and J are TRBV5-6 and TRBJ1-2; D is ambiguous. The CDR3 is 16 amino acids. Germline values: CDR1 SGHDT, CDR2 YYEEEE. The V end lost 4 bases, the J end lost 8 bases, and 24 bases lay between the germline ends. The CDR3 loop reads CASSGRGPGFVWGYTF. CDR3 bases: TGTGCCAGCAGCGGTCGTGGGCCAGGTTTTGTCTGGGGCTACACCTTC.

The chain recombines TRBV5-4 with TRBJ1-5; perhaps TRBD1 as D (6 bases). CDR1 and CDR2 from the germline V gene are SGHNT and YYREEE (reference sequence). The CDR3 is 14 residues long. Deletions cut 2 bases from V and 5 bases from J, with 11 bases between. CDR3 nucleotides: TGTGCCAGCAGCTTTACAGGGAGCGATCAGCCCCAGCATTTT. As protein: CASSFTGSDQPQHF.

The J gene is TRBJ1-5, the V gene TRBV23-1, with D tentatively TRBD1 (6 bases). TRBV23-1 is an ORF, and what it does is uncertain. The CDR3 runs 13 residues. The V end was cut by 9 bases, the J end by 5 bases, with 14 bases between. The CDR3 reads CARGHREHQPQHF. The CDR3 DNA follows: TGCGCCAGGGGCCACAGGGAGCATCAGCCCCAGCATTTT.

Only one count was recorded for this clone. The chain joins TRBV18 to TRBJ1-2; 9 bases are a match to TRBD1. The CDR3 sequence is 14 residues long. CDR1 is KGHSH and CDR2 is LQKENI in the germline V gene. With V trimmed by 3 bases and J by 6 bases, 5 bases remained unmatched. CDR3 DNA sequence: TGTGCCAGCTCACCGGACAGGGGAGGGCATGGCTACACCTTC. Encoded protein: CASSPDRGGHGYTF.

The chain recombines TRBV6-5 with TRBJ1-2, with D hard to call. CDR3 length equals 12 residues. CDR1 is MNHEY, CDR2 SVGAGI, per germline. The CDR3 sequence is CASRPISYGYTF. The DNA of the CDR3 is TGTGCTTCCCGACCTATTAGCTATGGCTACACCTTC.

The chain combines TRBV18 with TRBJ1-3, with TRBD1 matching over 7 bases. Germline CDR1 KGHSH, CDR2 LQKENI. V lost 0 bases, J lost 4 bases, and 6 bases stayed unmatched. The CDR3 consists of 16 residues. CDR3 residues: CASSPPSGGTGNTIYF. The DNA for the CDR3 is TGTGCCAGCTCACCACCATCAGGGGGGACGGGAAACACCATATATTTT.

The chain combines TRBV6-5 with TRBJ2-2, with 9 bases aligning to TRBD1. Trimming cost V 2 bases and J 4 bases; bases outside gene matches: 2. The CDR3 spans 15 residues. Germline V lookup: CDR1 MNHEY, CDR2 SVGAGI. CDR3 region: CASSYGTGLTGELFF. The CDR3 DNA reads TGTGCCAGCAGTTACGGGACAGGGCTCACCGGGGAGCTGTTTTTT.

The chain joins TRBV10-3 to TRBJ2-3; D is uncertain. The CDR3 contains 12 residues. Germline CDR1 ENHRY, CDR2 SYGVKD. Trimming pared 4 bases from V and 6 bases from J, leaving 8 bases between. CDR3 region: CAISGDGDTQYF. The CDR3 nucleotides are TGTGCCATCAGTGGAGATGGGGATACGCAGTATTTT.

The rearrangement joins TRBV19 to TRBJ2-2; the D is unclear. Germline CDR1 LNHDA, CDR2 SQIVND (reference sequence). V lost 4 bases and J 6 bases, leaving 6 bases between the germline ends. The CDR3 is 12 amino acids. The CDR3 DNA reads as TGTGCCAGTAGTAGAGAAGCCGGGGAGCTGTTTTTT. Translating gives CASSREAGELFF.

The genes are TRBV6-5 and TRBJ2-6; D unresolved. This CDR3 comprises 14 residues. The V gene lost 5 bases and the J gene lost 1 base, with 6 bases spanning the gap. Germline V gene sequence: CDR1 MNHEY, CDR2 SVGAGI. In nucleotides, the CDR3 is TGTGCCAGCAGTCCGGAGTCTGGGGCCAACGTCCTGACTTTC. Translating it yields CASSPESGANVLTF.

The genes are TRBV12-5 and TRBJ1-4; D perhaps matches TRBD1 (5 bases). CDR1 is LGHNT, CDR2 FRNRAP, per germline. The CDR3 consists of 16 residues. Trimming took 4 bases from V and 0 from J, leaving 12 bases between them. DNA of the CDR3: TGTGCTAGTGGTTCCCCAGGGCAGGCAACTAATGAAAAACTGTTTTTT. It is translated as CASGSPGQATNEKLFF.

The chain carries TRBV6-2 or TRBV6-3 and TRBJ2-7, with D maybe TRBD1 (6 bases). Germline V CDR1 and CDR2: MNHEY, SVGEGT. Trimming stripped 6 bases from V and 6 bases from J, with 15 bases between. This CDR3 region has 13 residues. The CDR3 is CASSRGGFGEQYF. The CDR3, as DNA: TGTGCCAGCAGCAGAGGGGGATTTGGCGAGCAGTACTTC.

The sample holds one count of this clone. The CDR3 coding sequence is TGTGCCAGCAGCGTCGGACTAGCGGGGGCAGAGACCCAGTACTTC. It is translated as CASSVGLAGAETQYF. This chain uses TRBV7-7 with TRBJ2-5; 13 nucleotides match TRBD2. With 5 bases clipped from V and 4 bases from J, the junction kept 4 bases outside the gene matches. Germline V gene lookup returns CDR1 SSHAT and CDR2 FNYEAQ (reference sequence). The CDR3 extends over 15 amino acids.

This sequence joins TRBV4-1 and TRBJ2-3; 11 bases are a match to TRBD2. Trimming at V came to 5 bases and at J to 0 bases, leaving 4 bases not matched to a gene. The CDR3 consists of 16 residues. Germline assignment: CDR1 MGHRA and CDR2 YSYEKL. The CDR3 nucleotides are TGCGCCAGCAGCTTAGCGGGGGGGAGAAGCACAGATACGCAGTATTTT. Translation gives CASSLAGGRSTDTQYF.

The CDR3 DNA is TGTGCCAGCAGTTCCACCTCAGCAATCTCTGGAAACACCATATATTTT. Amino acids: CASSSTSAISGNTIYF. The chain recombines TRBV6-5 with TRBJ1-3; D is undetermined. The CDR3 runs to 16 residues. V was cut by 4 bases and J by 0 bases, with 13 bases left in between. The germline gives CDR1 MNHEY, CDR2 SVGAGI.

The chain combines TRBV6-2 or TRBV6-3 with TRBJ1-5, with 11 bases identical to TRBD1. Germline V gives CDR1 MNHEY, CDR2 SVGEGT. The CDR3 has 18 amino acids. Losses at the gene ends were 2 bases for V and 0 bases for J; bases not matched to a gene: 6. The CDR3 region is CASSYVEGQGASNQPQHF. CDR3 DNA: TGTGCCAGCAGTTACGTCGAAGGACAGGGGGCTAGCAATCAGCCCCAGCATTTT.

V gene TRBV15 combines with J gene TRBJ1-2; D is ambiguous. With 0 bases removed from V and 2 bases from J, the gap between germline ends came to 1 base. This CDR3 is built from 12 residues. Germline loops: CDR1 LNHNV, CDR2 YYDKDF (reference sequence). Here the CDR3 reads CATSRDNYGYTF. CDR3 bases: TGTGCCACCAGCAGAGACAACTATGGCTACACCTTC.

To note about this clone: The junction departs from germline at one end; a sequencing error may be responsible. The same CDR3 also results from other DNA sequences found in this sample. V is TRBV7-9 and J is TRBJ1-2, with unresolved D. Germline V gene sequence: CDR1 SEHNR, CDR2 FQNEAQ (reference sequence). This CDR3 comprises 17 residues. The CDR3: CASSLPELTLRNYGYTF. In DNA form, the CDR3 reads TGTGCCAGTAGCTTACCTGAACTTACCCTAAGGAACTATGGCTACACCTTC.

In DNA form, the CDR3 reads TGCGCCAGCAGCCAGAGGACAGGGGACCCTTACGAGCAGTACTTC. This encodes CASSQRTGDPYEQYF. The rearrangement links TRBV4-1 to TRBJ2-7, with 9 bases matching TRBD1. CDR1 MGHRA and CDR2 YSYEKL come from the germline V gene. The CDR3 runs to 15 residues. With 3 bases clipped from V and 4 bases from J, the junction kept 7 bases outside the gene matches.